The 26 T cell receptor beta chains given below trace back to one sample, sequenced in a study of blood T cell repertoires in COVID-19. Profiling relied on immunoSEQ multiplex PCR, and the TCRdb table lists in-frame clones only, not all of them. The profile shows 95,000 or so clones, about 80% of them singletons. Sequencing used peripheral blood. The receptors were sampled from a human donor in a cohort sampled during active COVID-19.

CDR3 protein: CASSLGTSGYEQYF. CDR3 DNA: TGTGCCAGCAGCCTTGGGACTAGCGGCTACGAGCAGTACTTC. The genes are TRBV6-5 and TRBJ2-7, with TRBD2 matching over 11 bases. The CDR3 sequence is 14 residues long. The germline gives CDR1 MNHEY, CDR2 SVGAGI. V lost 6 bases and J lost 3; bases outside the gene matches: 4.

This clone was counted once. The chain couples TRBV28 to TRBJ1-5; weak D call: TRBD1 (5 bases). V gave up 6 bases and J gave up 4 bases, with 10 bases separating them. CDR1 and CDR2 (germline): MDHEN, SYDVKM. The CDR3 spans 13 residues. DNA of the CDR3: TGTGCCAGCAGGCCCGGGGGAAATCAGCCCCAGCATTTT. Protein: CASRPGGNQPQHF.

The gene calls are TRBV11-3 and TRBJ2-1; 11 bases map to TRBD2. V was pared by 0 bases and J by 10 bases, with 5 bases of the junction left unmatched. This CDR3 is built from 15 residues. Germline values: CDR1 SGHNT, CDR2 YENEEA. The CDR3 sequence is CASSLDSGRAEEQFF. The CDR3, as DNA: TGTGCCAGCAGCTTAGATAGCGGGAGGGCTGAGGAGCAGTTCTTC.

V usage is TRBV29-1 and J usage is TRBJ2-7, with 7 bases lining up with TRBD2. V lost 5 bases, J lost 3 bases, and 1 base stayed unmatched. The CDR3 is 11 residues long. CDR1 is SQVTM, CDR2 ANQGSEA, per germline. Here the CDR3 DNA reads TGCAGCGTTTCTAGCGGCTACGAGCAGTACTTC. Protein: CSVSSGYEQYF.

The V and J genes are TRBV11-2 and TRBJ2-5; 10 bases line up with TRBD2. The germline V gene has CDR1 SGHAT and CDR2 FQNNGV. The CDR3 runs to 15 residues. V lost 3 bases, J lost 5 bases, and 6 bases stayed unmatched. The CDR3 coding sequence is TGTGCCAGCAGCTTGGCTAGCGGGAGTAGTGAGACCCAGTACTTC. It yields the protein CASSLASGSSETQYF.

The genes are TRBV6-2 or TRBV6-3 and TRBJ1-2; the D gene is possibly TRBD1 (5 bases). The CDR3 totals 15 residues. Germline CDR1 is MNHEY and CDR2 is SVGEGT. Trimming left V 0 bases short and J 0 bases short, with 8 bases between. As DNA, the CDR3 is TGTGCCAGCAGTTACTCCGCAGGGACTAACTATGGCTACACCTTC. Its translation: CASSYSAGTNYGYTF.

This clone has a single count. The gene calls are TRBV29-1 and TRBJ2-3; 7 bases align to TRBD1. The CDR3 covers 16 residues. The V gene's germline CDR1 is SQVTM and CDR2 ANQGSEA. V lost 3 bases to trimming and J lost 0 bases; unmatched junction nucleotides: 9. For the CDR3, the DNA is TGCAGCGTTGACGATGGACAGGTCTCTAGCACAGATACGCAGTATTTT. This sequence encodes CSVDDGQVSSTDTQYF.

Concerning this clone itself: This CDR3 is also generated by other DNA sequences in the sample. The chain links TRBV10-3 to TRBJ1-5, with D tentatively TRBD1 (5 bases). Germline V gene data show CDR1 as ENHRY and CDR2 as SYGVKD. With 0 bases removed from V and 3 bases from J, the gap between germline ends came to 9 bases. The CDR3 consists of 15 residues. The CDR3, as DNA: TGTGCCATCAGTGAGTCCGGGGGTTTCAATCAGCCCCAGCATTTT. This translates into CAISESGGFNQPQHF.

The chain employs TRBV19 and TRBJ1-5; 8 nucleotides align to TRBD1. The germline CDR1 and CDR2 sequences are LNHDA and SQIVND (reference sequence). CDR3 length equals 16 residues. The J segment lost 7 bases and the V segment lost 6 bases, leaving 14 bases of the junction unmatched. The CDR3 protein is CASRPRGQGAGQPQHF. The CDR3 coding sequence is TGTGCCAGTAGGCCTAGGGGGCAGGGGGCTGGGCAGCCCCAGCATTTT.

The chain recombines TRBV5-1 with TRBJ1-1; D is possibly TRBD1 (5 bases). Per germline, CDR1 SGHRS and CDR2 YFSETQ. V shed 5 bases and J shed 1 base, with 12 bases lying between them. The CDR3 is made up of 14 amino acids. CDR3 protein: CASSPGLTNTEAFF. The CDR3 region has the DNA TGCGCCAGCAGTCCAGGGTTGACGAACACTGAAGCTTTCTTT. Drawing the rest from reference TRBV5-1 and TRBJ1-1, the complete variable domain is KAGVTQTPRYLIKTRGQQVTLSCSPISGHRSVSWYQQTPGQGLQFLFEYFSETQRNKGNFPGRFSGRQFSNSRSEMNVSTLELGDSALYLCASSPGLTNTEAFFGQGTRLTVV.

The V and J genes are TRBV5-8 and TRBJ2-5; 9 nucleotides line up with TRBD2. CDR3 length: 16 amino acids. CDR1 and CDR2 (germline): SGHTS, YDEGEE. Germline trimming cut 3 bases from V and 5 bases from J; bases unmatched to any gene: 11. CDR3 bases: TGTGCCAGCAGCTGGGGCCGGCTAGCGGGAATTGAGACCCAGTACTTC. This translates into CASSWGRLAGIETQYF.

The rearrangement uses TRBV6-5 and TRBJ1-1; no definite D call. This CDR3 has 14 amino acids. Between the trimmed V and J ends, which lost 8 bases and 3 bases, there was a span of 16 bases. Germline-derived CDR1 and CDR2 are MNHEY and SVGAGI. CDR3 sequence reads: CASRRAGYDTEAFF. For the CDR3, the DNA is TGTGCCAGCCGTAGGGCGGGGTATGACACTGAAGCTTTCTTT.

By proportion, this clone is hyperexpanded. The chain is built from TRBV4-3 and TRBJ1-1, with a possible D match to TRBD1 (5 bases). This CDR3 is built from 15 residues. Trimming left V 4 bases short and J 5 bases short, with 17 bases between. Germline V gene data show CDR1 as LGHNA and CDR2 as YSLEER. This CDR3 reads CASSPWAQGLTEAFF. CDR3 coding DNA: TGCGCCAGCAGCCCCTGGGCTCAGGGCTTGACTGAAGCTTTCTTT.

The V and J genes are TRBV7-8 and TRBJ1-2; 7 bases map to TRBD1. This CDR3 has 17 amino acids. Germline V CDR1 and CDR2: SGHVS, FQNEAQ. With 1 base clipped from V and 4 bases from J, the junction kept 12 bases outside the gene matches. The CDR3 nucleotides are TGTGCCAGCAGCTTAGTAACGGGAGGGGGCGCGTCCTATGGCTACACCTTC. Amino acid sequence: CASSLVTGGGASYGYTF.

The CDR3: CASSTWTGGNTDTQYF. In nucleotides, the CDR3 is TGTGCCAGCAGCACGTGGACAGGGGGCAACACAGATACGCAGTATTTT. This chain joins TRBV5-4 and TRBJ2-3; 11 bases are shared with TRBD1. The CDR3 has 16 residues. V lost 4 bases and J lost 2; bases outside the gene matches: 6. CDR1 is SGHNT and CDR2 is YYREEE in the germline V gene (reference sequence).

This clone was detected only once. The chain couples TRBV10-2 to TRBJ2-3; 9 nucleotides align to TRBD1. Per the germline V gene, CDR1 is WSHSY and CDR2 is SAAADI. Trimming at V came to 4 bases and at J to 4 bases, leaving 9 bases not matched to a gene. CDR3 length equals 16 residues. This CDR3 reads CASSVGGQGIADTQYF. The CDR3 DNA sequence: TGCGCCAGCAGTGTGGGGGGACAGGGTATAGCAGATACGCAGTATTTT.

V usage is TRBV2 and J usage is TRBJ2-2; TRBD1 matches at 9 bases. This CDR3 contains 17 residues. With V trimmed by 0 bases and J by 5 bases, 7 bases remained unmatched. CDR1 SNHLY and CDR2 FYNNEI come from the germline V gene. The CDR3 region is CASSEAQGQGWTGELFF. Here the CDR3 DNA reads TGTGCCAGCAGTGAAGCGCAGGGACAGGGATGGACCGGGGAGCTGTTTTTT. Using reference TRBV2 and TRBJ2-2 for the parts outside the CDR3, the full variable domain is EPEVTQTPSHQVTQMGQEVILRCVPISNHLYFYWYRQILGQKVEFLVSFYNNEISEKSEIFDDQFSVERPDGSNFTLKIRSTKLEDSAMYFCASSEAQGQGWTGELFFGEGSRLTVL.

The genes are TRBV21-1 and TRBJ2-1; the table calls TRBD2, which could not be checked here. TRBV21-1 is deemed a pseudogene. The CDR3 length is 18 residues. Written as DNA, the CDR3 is TGTGCCAGCAGCGACCGACTAGCGGGGAATAGCTCCTACAATGAGCAGTTCTTC. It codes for CASSDRLAGNSSYNEQFF.

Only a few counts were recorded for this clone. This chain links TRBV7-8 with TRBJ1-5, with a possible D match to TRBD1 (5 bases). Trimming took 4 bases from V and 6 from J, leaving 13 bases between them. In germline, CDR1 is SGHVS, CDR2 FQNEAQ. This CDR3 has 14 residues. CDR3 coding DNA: TGTGCCAGCAGCTATGCCACAGGTAGTCAGCCCCAGCATTTT. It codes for CASSYATGSQPQHF.

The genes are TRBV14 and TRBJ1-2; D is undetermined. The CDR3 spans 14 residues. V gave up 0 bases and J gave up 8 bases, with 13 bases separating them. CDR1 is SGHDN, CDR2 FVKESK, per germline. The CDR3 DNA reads TGTGCCAGCAGCCAAGACGCGGGGATTAGGGGCTACACCTTC. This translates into CASSQDAGIRGYTF.

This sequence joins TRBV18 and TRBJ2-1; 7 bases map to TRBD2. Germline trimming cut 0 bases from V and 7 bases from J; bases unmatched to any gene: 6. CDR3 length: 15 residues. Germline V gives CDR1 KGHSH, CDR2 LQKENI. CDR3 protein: CASSPPGGATNEQFF. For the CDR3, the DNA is TGTGCCAGCTCACCACCGGGAGGGGCGACGAATGAGCAGTTCTTC.

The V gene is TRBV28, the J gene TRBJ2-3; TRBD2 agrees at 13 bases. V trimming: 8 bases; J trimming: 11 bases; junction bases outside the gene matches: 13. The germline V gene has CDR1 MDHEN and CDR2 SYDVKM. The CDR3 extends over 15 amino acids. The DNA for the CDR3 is TGTGCCAGCGGCCCGACTAGCGGGGGGTCCGGGAGGCAGTATTTT. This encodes CASGPTSGGSGRQYF.

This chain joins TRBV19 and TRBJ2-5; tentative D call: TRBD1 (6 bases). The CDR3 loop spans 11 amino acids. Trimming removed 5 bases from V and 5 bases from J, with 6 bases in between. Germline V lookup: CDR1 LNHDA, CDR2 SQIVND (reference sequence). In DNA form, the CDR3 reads TGTGCCAGTAGTCAGGGGGAGACCCAGTACTTC. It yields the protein CASSQGETQYF.

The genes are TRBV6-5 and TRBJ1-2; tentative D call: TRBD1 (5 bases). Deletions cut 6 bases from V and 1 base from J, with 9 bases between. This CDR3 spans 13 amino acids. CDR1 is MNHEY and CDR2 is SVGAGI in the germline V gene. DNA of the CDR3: TGTGCCAGCAGCAGCAGGGATAACTATGGCTACACCTTC. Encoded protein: CASSSRDNYGYTF.

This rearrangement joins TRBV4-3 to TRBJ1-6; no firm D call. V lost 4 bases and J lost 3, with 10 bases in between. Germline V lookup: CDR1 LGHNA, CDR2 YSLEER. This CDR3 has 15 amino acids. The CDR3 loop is CASSPFGFYNSPLHF. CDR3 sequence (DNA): TGCGCCAGCAGCCCCTTTGGCTTCTATAATTCACCCCTCCACTTT.

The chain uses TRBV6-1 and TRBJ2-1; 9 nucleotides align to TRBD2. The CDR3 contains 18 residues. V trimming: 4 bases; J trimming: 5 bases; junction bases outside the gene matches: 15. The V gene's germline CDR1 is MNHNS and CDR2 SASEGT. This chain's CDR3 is CASSAQNLLAGRNNEQFF. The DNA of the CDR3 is TGTGCCAGCAGTGCCCAAAACTTACTAGCGGGCCGAAACAATGAGCAGTTCTTC.